The 9 T cell receptor beta chains reported below all come from one sample, sequenced in a study of blood T cell repertoires in COVID-19. The method was immunoSEQ multiplex PCR; TCRdb's version includes in-frame clones alone and lacks a portion of them. The sample has about 200,000 clones, 85% to 90% seen once. The sequencing input was peripheral blood. These receptors came from a man between 18 and 29 years old with active or convalescent COVID-19.

The V call is TRBV11-3, the J call TRBJ2-1; the D is unclear. V lost 0 bases, J lost 8 bases, and 11 bases lay in between. The CDR3 runs 14 residues. Germline loops: CDR1 SGHNT, CDR2 YENEEA. CDR3 coding DNA: TGTGCCAGCAGCTTAGATCCGAGCTTCGATGAGCAGTTCTTC. This translates into CASSLDPSFDEQFF.

The rearrangement uses TRBV5-4 and TRBJ1-5; possibly TRBD1 for D (5 bases). Germline CDR1 is SGHNT and CDR2 is YYREEE (reference sequence). V dropped 4 bases and J dropped 7 bases, with 12 bases sitting between them. CDR3 length: 13 amino acids. CDR3 sequence: CASSDNPGQPQHF. The CDR3 DNA reads TGTGCCAGCAGCGACAACCCAGGGCAGCCCCAGCATTTT.

The chain carries TRBV7-2 and TRBJ2-7, with TRBD2 matching 11 bases. This CDR3 is built from 15 residues. J gave up 4 bases and V 6 bases, and 8 bases lay outside the gene matches. Germline V CDR1 and CDR2: SGHTA, FQGNSA. The CDR3 loop is CASSVGLAGGYEQYF. The CDR3 coding sequence is TGTGCCAGCAGTGTAGGGCTAGCGGGAGGTTACGAGCAGTACTTC.

The V gene is TRBV5-1, the J gene TRBJ1-6, with 9 bases identical to TRBD1. Germline CDR1 is SGHRS and CDR2 is YFSETQ. CDR3 length: 14 amino acids. V gave up 2 bases and J gave up 8 bases; unmatched junction bases: 2. CDR3 nucleotides: TGCGCCAGCAGCTTACAGGGGGCAGATTCACCCCTCCACTTT. Amino acids: CASSLQGADSPLHF.

The chain carries TRBV9 and TRBJ2-3; TRBD2 matches at 11 bases. There are 17 residues in the CDR3. V lost 4 bases and J lost 0; bases outside the gene matches: 7. Germline V gene sequence: CDR1 SGDLS, CDR2 YYNGEE. The CDR3 DNA reads TGTGCCAGCAGCCTATATAGCGGGGGGGAGAGCACAGATACGCAGTATTTT. Its translation: CASSLYSGGESTDTQYF.

The gene calls are TRBV20-1 and TRBJ2-7; the match to TRBD1 covers 7 bases. Germline CDR1 reads DFQATT; CDR2 reads SNEGSKA (reference sequence). The CDR3 has 15 residues. V lost 3 bases, J lost 0 bases, and 8 bases stayed unmatched. CDR3 amino acids: CSASARGRHSYEQYF. For the CDR3, the DNA is TGCAGTGCTAGTGCCAGGGGGAGACACTCCTACGAGCAGTACTTC.

V and J are TRBV5-1 and TRBJ1-1; TRBD1 matches at 12 bases. The CDR3 length is 16 residues. CDR1 is SGHRS and CDR2 is YFSETQ in the germline V gene. J was trimmed by 6 bases and V by 0 bases; bases with no gene match: 6. The CDR3 spells CASSLEPGQGAPEAFF. The CDR3, as DNA: TGCGCCAGCAGCTTGGAACCGGGACAGGGGGCCCCTGAAGCTTTCTTT.

The V gene is TRBV3-1 (or the pseudogene TRBV3-2), the J gene TRBJ1-1, with 8 bases identical to TRBD1. Germline lookup yields CDR1 LGHDT and CDR2 YNNKEL (reference sequence). The CDR3 is 14 amino acids. V dropped 6 bases and J dropped 0; count of bases not matched to a gene: 3. CDR3 residues: CASSGQGMNTEAFF. In nucleotides, the CDR3 is TGTGCCAGCAGTGGACAGGGCATGAACACTGAAGCTTTCTTT.

Written as DNA, the CDR3 is TGCACATCACTTGAGGGTTCGGGTGGCTACACCTTC. Its protein is CTSLEGSGGYTF. The rearrangement links TRBV29-1 to TRBJ1-2; D is uncertain. This CDR3 region has 12 residues. Germline V gives CDR1 SQVTM, CDR2 ANQGSEA.